Listed below are T cell receptor beta chains from one sample, sequenced in a study of spatial heterogeneity in lung cancer. TCRdb redid the calling of the 5' RACE reads with MiXCR, one entry per CDR3 protein. The sample consists of roughly 7,800 distinct CDR3 sequences, roughly a tenth of them appearing once. Material: lung tumor tissue, obtained at surgery. The source of these receptors is a male donor with early-stage non-small cell lung cancer. Each CDR3 is given with its conserved first and last residue. Each record gives: V gene, D gene, clone size, J gene, CDR3 DNA, CDR3 protein. A D gene is named only where the DNA matches it firmly. The size field is filled for only some rows; it gives once, few, many or a size class.

>TRBV6-2/TRBV6-3|-|medium-sized|TRBJ1-1
TGTGCCGCCCTACGGCGGGACAACACTGAAGCTTTCTTT
CAALRRDNTEAFF
>TRBV7-9|-|many|TRBJ1-6
TGTGCCAGCAGCCTAGGGGATATCAATTCACCCCTCCACTTT
CASSLGDINSPLHF
>TRBV28|-|few|TRBJ2-7
TGTGCCAGCAGTTTCGGGGGGCGGTACGAGCAGTACTTC
CASSFGGRYEQYF
>TRBV7-2|-|medium-sized|TRBJ1-5
TGTGCCAGCAGCTTATCCCCCCAGAACAATCAGCCCCAGCATTTT
CASSLSPQNNQPQHF
>TRBV5-1|-|many|TRBJ2-6
TGCGCCAGCAGTGATACAGGTCCTGGGGCCAACGTCCTGACTTTC
CASSDTGPGANVLTF
>TRBV5-1|-|-|TRBJ2-5
TGCGCCAGCAGCTTGGAACAGAGCTCTCAAGAGACCCAGTACTTC
CASSLEQSSQETQYF
>TRBV7-2|-|many|TRBJ2-5
TGTGCCAGCAGCTTAACCAAAGAGACCCAGTACTTC
CASSLTKETQYF
>TRBV5-1|-|few|TRBJ1-2
TGCGCCAGCAGCTTGGGACAGGACGGCTATGGCTACACCTTC
CASSLGQDGYGYTF
>TRBV11-3|-|many|TRBJ2-5
TGTGCCAGCAGCTTAGGAGGGGACCAAGAGACCCAGTACTTC
CASSLGGDQETQYF
>TRBV11-1|TRBD2|medium-sized|TRBJ2-3
TGTGCCAGCAGCTTGGCGGGAGGCGGAGATACGCAGTATTTT
CASSLAGGGDTQYF
>TRBV9|-|medium-sized|TRBJ2-2
TGTGCCAGCAGCGTAGTTACAGGGGAGCTGTTTTTT
CASSVVTGELFF
>TRBV7-6|-|many|TRBJ1-5
TGTGCCAGCAGCCAGAATCCTTCACGGCCCCAGCATTTT
CASSQNPSRPQHF
>TRBV5-4|-|few|TRBJ2-5
TGTGCCAGCAGCCCCGAGTTGGGGACCCAGTACTTC
CASSPELGTQYF
>TRBV20-1|TRBD2|-|TRBJ2-2
TGCAGTGCCAGACTAGCGGGAATCACCGGGGAGCTGTTTTTT
CSARLAGITGELFF
>TRBV10-3|-|many|TRBJ2-7
TGTGCCATCAGTGAGGGGACGAAAAGCCCCTCCTCCGAGCAGTACTTC
CAISEGTKSPSSEQYF
>TRBV9|-|few|TRBJ2-3
TGTGCCAGCAGCGTATCGGGGGAAGATACGCAGTATTTT
CASSVSGEDTQYF
>TRBV28|-|medium-sized|TRBJ2-7
TGTGCCAGCAGTGGGCAGGGAGGCCCCTATCCTTACGAGCAGTACTTC
CASSGQGGPYPYEQYF
>TRBV5-1|TRBD2|medium-sized|TRBJ2-1
TGCGCCAGCAGCACGCGGACTAGCGGGATTTGGGCTGAGCAGTTCTTC
CASSTRTSGIWAEQFF
>TRBV6-5|-|many|TRBJ1-3
TGTGCCAGCACCAAGGGGAACACCATATATTTT
CASTKGNTIYF
>TRBV19|TRBD1|many|TRBJ1-1
TGTGCCAGTAGCGTCGACAGGGGTAGCGCTGAAGCTTTCTTT
CASSVDRGSAEAFF
>TRBV18|-|medium-sized|TRBJ2-5
TGTGCCAGCTCACGGGGGATCGAAGAGACCCAGTACTTC
CASSRGIEETQYF
>TRBV12-3/TRBV12-4|TRBD2|medium-sized|TRBJ2-2
TGTGCCAGCAGGATTAGCGGGATAGACACCGGGGAGCTGTTTTTT
CASRISGIDTGELFF
>TRBV9|-|medium-sized|TRBJ1-2
TGTGCCAGCAGCGGCGTTCAGGCCACTAACTATGGCTACACCTTC
CASSGVQATNYGYTF
>TRBV4-1|-|large|TRBJ1-2
TGCGCCAGCAGCCAAGGCCCCGGACAGACCTTCTATGGCTACACCTTC
CASSQGPGQTFYGYTF
>TRBV3-1|-|few|TRBJ2-7
TGTGCCAGCAGCCAGTCGCAGGTTGTCTACGAGCAGTACTTC
CASSQSQVVYEQYF
>TRBV7-6|TRBD2|-|TRBJ2-1
TGTGCCAGCAGCCGTAGCGGGAGCAGGGATGAGCAGTTCTTC
CASSRSGSRDEQFF
>TRBV20-1|-|-|TRBJ2-5
TGCAGTGCCCCTGGGGGGCGAGGGGAGACCCAGTACTTC
CSAPGGRGETQYF
>TRBV29-1|-|few|TRBJ2-3
TGCAGCGTTCTTACCCACACCCATACGCAGTATTTT
CSVLTHTHTQYF
>TRBV6-5|-|medium-sized|TRBJ1-2
TGTGCCAGCAGGGGTGACAGCAACTATGGCTACACCTTC
CASRGDSNYGYTF
>TRBV20-1|-|medium-sized|TRBJ2-5
TGCAGTGCTCTTCGGGGGCCCGGGGAACAGACAACCCAGTACTTC
CSALRGPGEQTTQYF
>TRBV7-8|-|many|TRBJ2-2
TGTGCCAGCAGCTTAGATTGGGGTGTAGACACCGGGGAGCTGTTTTTT
CASSLDWGVDTGELFF
>TRBV20-1|TRBD1|few|TRBJ1-2
TGCAGTGCTAGAGGATTGGACAGGAGCCAGCCTAACACCTTC
CSARGLDRSQPNTF
>TRBV3-1|TRBD1|many|TRBJ1-2
TGTGCCAGCAGCCAGCAGGGGGCAAATGGCTACACCTTC
CASSQQGANGYTF
>TRBV6-2/TRBV6-3|-|medium-sized|TRBJ2-3
TGTGCCAGCAGTTACTCGTCCGATACGCAGTATTTT
CASSYSSDTQYF
>TRBV7-3|TRBD1|few|TRBJ2-5
TGTGCCAGCAGCTTAAATGGACGGGCGACAGGGGAGGAGACCCAGTACTTC
CASSLNGRATGEETQYF
>TRBV7-2|-|-|TRBJ1-6
TGTGCCAGCAGCCAAACCAACTCCCTTGATAATTCACCCCTCCACTTT
CASSQTNSLDNSPLHF
>TRBV28|-|-|TRBJ2-7
TGTGCCAGCAGTTTATGGGGGGCGCGGAGCTCCTACGAGCAGTACTTC
CASSLWGARSSYEQYF
>TRBV7-2|-|medium-sized|TRBJ2-2
TGTGCCAGCAGCTTAGGAGACAGGTTCACCGGGGAGCTGTTTTTT
CASSLGDRFTGELFF
>TRBV6-5|TRBD2|medium-sized|TRBJ2-1
TGTGCCAGCAGTCGTCGACTAGCGGGCTCCTACAATGAGCAGTTCTTC
CASSRRLAGSYNEQFF
>TRBV5-5|TRBD2|many|TRBJ2-4
TGTGCCAGCAGCTTGGAAACTAGCGGATTCAACATTCAGTACTTC
CASSLETSGFNIQYF
>TRBV28|TRBD1|medium-sized|TRBJ1-2
TGTGCCAGCAGTTTACCCTTCCGGGACAGGGGAAGGTATGGCTACACCTTC
CASSLPFRDRGRYGYTF
>TRBV20-1|-|medium-sized|TRBJ2-1
TGCAGTGCTAGAGGGCACTACAATGAGCAGTTCTTC
CSARGHYNEQFF
>TRBV2|TRBD2|many|TRBJ2-2
TGTGCCAGCACGTCGACTAGCGGGCAGAACACCGGGGAGCTGTTTTTT
CASTSTSGQNTGELFF
>TRBV15|-|medium-sized|TRBJ2-6
TGTGCCACCAGCAGACCGGTCTCTGGGGCCAACGTCCTGACTTTC
CATSRPVSGANVLTF
>TRBV29-1|TRBD1|-|TRBJ2-3
TGCAGCGTTGTTCCCCGCGGACAGGGAGTGGTAGGCACAGATACGCAGTATTTT
CSVVPRGQGVVGTDTQYF
>TRBV19|-|medium-sized|TRBJ2-7
TGTGCCAGTAGCCCAACCACGGGACTCTCCTACGAGCAGTACTTC
CASSPTTGLSYEQYF
>TRBV13|TRBD2|medium-sized|TRBJ2-5
TGTGCCAGCAGCTTGCGACTAGCGGGAGTCGAGACCCAGTACTTC
CASSLRLAGVETQYF
>TRBV5-1|-|many|TRBJ1-1
TGCGCCAGCAGCTTGACGCCCGAGAACACTGAAGCTTTCTTT
CASSLTPENTEAFF
>TRBV5-5|TRBD1|many|TRBJ1-2
TGTGCCAGCAGCTCACGGACAGGGGAATATGGCTACACCTTC
CASSSRTGEYGYTF
>TRBV5-1|TRBD1|medium-sized|TRBJ1-1
TGCGCCAGCAGCCGGGACAGGGGTGGCGCTGAAGCTTTCTTT
CASSRDRGGAEAFF
>TRBV11-2|-|many|TRBJ2-3
TGTGCCAGCAGCTTAGCCCTTAGCACAGATACGCAGTATTTT
CASSLALSTDTQYF